A single sample is the source of the 21 T cell receptor beta chains below, sequenced in a study of PD-L1 blockade in urothelial cancer. Libraries were prepared by immunoSEQ multiplex PCR; TCRdb keeps only in-frame clonotypes and omits some of them. The sample carries about 35,000 clones, more than 35% recorded once. Source: tumor tissue, taken before atezolizumab (anti-PD-L1) treatment. The receptors shown here come from a man between 60 and 75 years old with urothelial cancer.

This clone has more than one count but fewer than ten. The V and J genes are TRBV28 and TRBJ2-7, with unresolved D. CDR1 is MDHEN and CDR2 is SYDVKM in the germline V gene. This CDR3 contains 14 residues. Trimming removed 3 bases from V and 3 bases from J, with 12 bases in between. CDR3 sequence reads: CASSLLTNSYEQYF. The CDR3 nucleotides are TGTGCCAGCAGTTTGTTGACAAATAGCTACGAGCAGTACTTC.

The V gene is TRBV7-7, the J gene TRBJ2-2, with 7 positions matching TRBD2. V lost 5 bases to trimming and J lost 0 bases; unmatched junction nucleotides: 6. Germline V gives CDR1 SSHAT, CDR2 FNYEAQ (reference sequence). The CDR3 totals 16 residues. This chain's CDR3 is CASSPLAAANTGELFF. CDR3 sequence (DNA): TGTGCCAGCAGCCCTCTAGCGGCCGCGAACACCGGGGAGCTGTTTTTT.

Only a few counts were recorded for this clone. V usage is TRBV28 and J usage is TRBJ2-7, with 8 bases lining up with TRBD2. Germline lookup yields CDR1 MDHEN and CDR2 SYDVKM. Losses at the gene ends were 2 bases for V and 0 bases for J; bases not matched to a gene: 6. The CDR3 contains 16 residues. The CDR3 nucleotides read TGTGCCAGCAGTTTACCACGGGAGGGTCCCTCCTACGAGCAGTACTTC. As protein: CASSLPREGPSYEQYF.

This chain links TRBV11-1 with TRBJ2-7; maybe TRBD1 (6 bases). V dropped 5 bases and J dropped 1 base, with 15 bases sitting between them. Germline lookup yields CDR1 SGHAT and CDR2 FQDESV (reference sequence). The CDR3 is 15 residues long. CDR3 sequence reads: CASSQDRPTSYEQYF. The CDR3 DNA reads TGTGCCAGCAGCCAAGACAGGCCAACATCCTACGAGCAGTACTTC.

This clone has ten or more counts. The rearrangement uses TRBV11-3 and TRBJ2-3, with TRBD2 matching over 13 bases. The CDR3 runs 18 residues. CDR1 is SGHNT, CDR2 YENEEA, per germline. V was clipped by 5 bases and J by 2 bases; unmatched bases: 10. DNA for the CDR3: TGTGCCAGCAGCCAGGGACTAGCGGGGCAGGGACTCACAGATACGCAGTATTTT. Residues: CASSQGLAGQGLTDTQYF.

The chain carries TRBV19 and TRBJ2-3; TRBD2 matches 7 bases. The V and J ends lost 5 bases and 6 bases, in that order; junction bases with no gene match: 5. Germline V gives CDR1 LNHDA, CDR2 SQIVND (reference sequence). The CDR3 consists of 13 residues. The CDR3 region is CASSPREGDTQYF. The DNA of the CDR3 is TGTGCCAGTAGTCCGAGGGAGGGGGATACGCAGTATTTT.

This chain uses TRBV19 with TRBJ2-7, with 8 bases fitting TRBD1. From germline, CDR1 is LNHDA and CDR2 SQIVND (reference sequence). There are 13 residues in the CDR3. J gave up 4 bases and V 8 bases, and 7 bases lay outside the gene matches. CDR3 protein: CASGRTGTYEQYF. DNA for the CDR3: TGTGCCAGTGGGAGGACAGGGACTTACGAGCAGTACTTC.

This clone has only a few counts. The V call is TRBV19, the J call TRBJ2-3; 8 bases fit TRBD1. The trim removed 5 bases at V and 3 bases at J, leaving 7 bases unmatched. CDR1 LNHDA and CDR2 SQIVND come from the germline V gene (reference sequence). This CDR3 region has 15 residues. CDR3 in amino acids: CASSLGQGTTDTQYF. CDR3 sequence (DNA): TGTGCCAGTAGTCTCGGACAGGGTACGACAGATACGCAGTATTTT.

V and J are TRBV7-4 and TRBJ2-3; D is ambiguous. CDR3 length: 13 residues. The germline V and J ends were trimmed by 2 bases and 5 bases, with 8 bases remaining between them. Germline assignment: CDR1 SGHVT and CDR2 SQSDAQ. This CDR3 reads CASSLRPVDTQYF. The CDR3 DNA follows: TGTGCCAGCAGCTTAAGGCCCGTAGATACGCAGTATTTT.

Many counts were recorded for this clone. The junction differs from germline at one of its ends, possibly a read error. The V gene is TRBV6-8, the J gene TRBJ2-5; a weak D match, TRBD1 (5 bases). The CDR3 loop spans 14 amino acids. Per the germline V gene, CDR1 is MNHGY and CDR2 is SAAAGT. The CDR3 here is CAISVKGPFETQYF. CDR3 coding DNA: TGTGCCATCAGTGTGAAGGGGCCTTTCGAGACCCAGTACTTC.

This clone has just one count. The V and J genes are TRBV5-1 and TRBJ1-1, with D unclear. Per the germline V gene, CDR1 is SGHRS and CDR2 is YFSETQ. CDR3 size: 15 residues. V lost 1 base and J 2 bases, leaving 12 bases between the germline ends. Here the CDR3 reads CASSLLRAGNTEAFF. The CDR3 bases are TGCGCCAGCAGCTTGCTCCGGGCGGGTAACACTGAAGCTTTCTTT.

The chain joins TRBV14 to TRBJ2-7; tentatively, D is TRBD2 (6 bases). From germline, CDR1 is SGHDN and CDR2 FVKESK. This CDR3 contains 15 residues. V gave up 3 bases and J gave up 2 bases, with 14 bases separating them. The CDR3 sequence is CASSHGTYGAYEQYF. The DNA of the CDR3 is TGTGCCAGCAGCCACGGGACTTACGGGGCCTACGAGCAGTACTTC.

This clone was observed a handful of times. The chain joins TRBV30 to TRBJ1-1; weak D call: TRBD1 (6 bases). Trimming stripped 3 bases from V and 5 bases from J, with 16 bases between. The CDR3 is 14 residues long. Germline V gives CDR1 GTSNPN, CDR2 SVGIG (reference sequence). DNA for the CDR3: TGTGCCTGGAGGGGGGCAGGATCAGTGACTGAAGCTTTCTTT. Amino acid sequence: CAWRGAGSVTEAFF.

This chain connects TRBV10-2 to TRBJ2-2; 9 nucleotides match TRBD2. The CDR3 covers 14 residues. With V trimmed by 4 bases and J by 8 bases, 5 bases remained unmatched. The V gene's germline CDR1 is WSHSY and CDR2 SAAADI. The CDR3 DNA follows: TGCGCCAGCAGTGGGACTAGCGAAACGGGGGAGCTGTTTTTT. Residues: CASSGTSETGELFF.

This chain links TRBV2 with TRBJ1-4, with TRBD1 matching over 12 bases. The junction had 3 bases not matched to a gene; V was cut back by 6 bases and J by 7 bases. The germline CDR1 and CDR2 sequences are SNHLY and FYNNEI. The CDR3 runs to 14 residues. In nucleotides, the CDR3 is TGTGCCAGCAGCCCGGGACAGGGGGCTGAAAAACTGTTTTTT. This gives the protein CASSPGQGAEKLFF. The full variable domain, in which reference TRBV2 and TRBJ1-4 provide the parts outside the CDR3, is EPEVTQTPSHQVTQMGQEVILRCVPISNHLYFYWYRQILGQKVEFLVSFYNNEISEKSEIFDDQFSVERPDGSNFTLKIRSTKLEDSAMYFCASSPGQGAEKLFFGSGTQLSVL.

A word on this clone: The junction does not match germline at one end; this may be a read error. The chain recombines TRBV5-1 with TRBJ1-6, with a tentative D call TRBD1 (6 bases). This CDR3 is 15 amino acids long. Looked up from germline, CDR1 is SGHRS and CDR2 is YFSETQ. The chain's CDR3 is CANSLKGGVDSPLHF. The CDR3 DNA sequence: TGCGCCAACAGCTTGAAAGGGGGGGTGGATTCACCCCTCCACTTT.

Sample share makes this clone medium-sized (0.01 to 0.1%). The genes are TRBV28 and TRBJ1-3; D is uncertain. The CDR3 spans 15 residues. Germline V gene sequence: CDR1 MDHEN, CDR2 SYDVKM. V dropped 2 bases and J dropped 4 bases, with 12 bases sitting between them. This chain's CDR3 is CASSLVGYSGNTIYF. In DNA, the CDR3 is TGTGCCAGCAGTTTAGTGGGGTATTCGGGAAACACCATATATTTT.

The chain uses TRBV9 and TRBJ2-7, with 9 bases that match TRBD1. The junction had 6 bases not matched to a gene; V was cut back by 3 bases and J by 8 bases. Germline CDR1 reads SGDLS; CDR2 reads YYNGEE. This CDR3 region has 13 residues. The CDR3 sequence: CASSADRGLQQYF. DNA for the CDR3: TGTGCCAGCAGCGCGGACAGGGGATTGCAGCAGTACTTC.

In this sample, this clone turned up many times. V gene TRBV10-3 combines with J gene TRBJ1-1; tentative D call: TRBD1 (6 bases). Trimming removed 0 bases from V and 0 bases from J, with 11 bases in between. Germline CDR1 ENHRY, CDR2 SYGVKD. This CDR3 contains 16 residues. CDR3 region: CAISESGQPMNTEAFF. Here the CDR3 DNA reads TGTGCCATCAGTGAGTCAGGACAGCCCATGAACACTGAAGCTTTCTTT.

By proportion, this clone is medium-sized (0.01 to 0.1%). The chain uses TRBV5-1 and TRBJ1-4; tentatively, D is TRBD1 (5 bases). The V and J ends lost 3 bases and 0 bases respectively, with 15 bases between them. Germline V gene data show CDR1 as SGHRS and CDR2 as YFSETQ. CDR3 length: 17 residues. CDR3 DNA sequence: TGCGCCAGCAGCTGGACCCAGGGTGCTGCAACTAATGAAAAACTGTTTTTT. Translated: CASSWTQGAATNEKLFF. The entire variable domain, with the rest obtained from reference TRBV5-1 and TRBJ1-4, is as follows: KAGVTQTPRYLIKTRGQQVTLSCSPISGHRSVSWYQQTPGQGLQFLFEYFSETQRNKGNFPGRFSGRQFSNSRSEMNVSTLELGDSALYLCASSWTQGAATNEKLFFGSGTQLSVL.

This chain connects TRBV28 to TRBJ2-5, with 7 bases that match TRBD1. The length of the CDR3 is 12 residues. The V gene end was trimmed by 8 bases and the J gene end by 1 base; junction bases not matched to a gene: 1. Germline V lookup: CDR1 MDHEN, CDR2 SYDVKM. CDR3: CASGDSQETQYF. The CDR3 DNA reads as TGTGCCAGCGGGGACAGCCAAGAGACCCAGTACTTC. Using reference TRBV28 and TRBJ2-5 for the parts outside the CDR3, the full variable domain is DVKVTQSSRYLVKRTGEKVFLECVQDMDHENMFWYRQDPGLGLRLIYFSYDVKMKEKGDIPEGYSVSREKKERFSLILESASTNQTSMYLCASGDSQETQYFGPGTRLLVL.